This T cell receptor beta chain was obtained from a study of OX40 agonist ivuxolimab in advanced cancers. On the study more broadly: An agonistic anti-OX40 (CD134) antibody, ivuxolimab, was used to treat the patients. The group had a mean age of about 65 years, ranged from about 20 to 90, and was around 82% male. Regarding the study as a whole: At 0.1-3.0 mg/kg, partial responders had clonal expansion among the lowest observed.

About this clone: Antigen unknown.

V lost 5 bases and J lost 3, with 23 bases in between. This CDR3 spans 17 amino acids. Per germline, CDR1 SGHRS and CDR2 YFSETQ. Using immunoSEQ multiplex PCR, the repertoire was profiled, and TCRdb retains in-frame clones only, with some absent. The sample holds 67,000 or so clones, 86% seen once. Sequenced material: CD4+ or CD8+ T cells sorted from blood, taken in a trial of the OX40 agonist ivuxolimab. The receptor comes from an adult with an advanced solid tumor such as melanoma, head and neck, liver or kidney cancer. The V gene is TRBV5-1, the J gene TRBJ1-1; D not resolved. The CDR3 loop is CASRFSQAPFTDTEAFF. The CDR3 DNA reads as TGCGCCAGCAGGTTCTCGCAAGCCCCCTTTACGGACACTGAAGCTTTCTTT.